This TCR beta chain was obtained from a study of shared clonotypes between healthy human individuals. A remark on this clone: Antigen unknown.

Study-level results: Among donors, the sharing of clonotypes was expected to be influenced by sequencing depth.

The J segment lost 8 bases and the V segment lost 6 bases, leaving 10 bases of the junction unmatched. CDR3 length: 15 residues. Germline-derived CDR1 and CDR2 are MGHRA and YSYEKL. Donors, healthy HIV-negative adults, lacked recent acute infections or vaccinations. Genomic DNA from unsorted samples was obtained from approximately 96 million PBMCs (per sample). Amplification in unsorted PBMC replicate PCRs started from approximately 300 ng DNA, which equals about 30,000 T cell genomes. Clones were read by immunoSEQ multiplex PCR, and TCRdb kept only the in-frame ones, dropping some. The table includes about 480,000 clones, over 60% detected once.

The rearrangement uses TRBV4-1 and TRBJ1-4; TRBD1 matches 9 bases. This clonotype originated in a woman aged 40-49 years in good health. Some clones in this sample may be carry-over from other donors' samples. The sequencing sample was made of PBMCs. CDR3 DNA sequence: TGCGCCAGCAGGCCCGGGACAGGGCTGAGAGAAAAACTGTTTTTT. It yields the protein CASRPGTGLREKLFF.